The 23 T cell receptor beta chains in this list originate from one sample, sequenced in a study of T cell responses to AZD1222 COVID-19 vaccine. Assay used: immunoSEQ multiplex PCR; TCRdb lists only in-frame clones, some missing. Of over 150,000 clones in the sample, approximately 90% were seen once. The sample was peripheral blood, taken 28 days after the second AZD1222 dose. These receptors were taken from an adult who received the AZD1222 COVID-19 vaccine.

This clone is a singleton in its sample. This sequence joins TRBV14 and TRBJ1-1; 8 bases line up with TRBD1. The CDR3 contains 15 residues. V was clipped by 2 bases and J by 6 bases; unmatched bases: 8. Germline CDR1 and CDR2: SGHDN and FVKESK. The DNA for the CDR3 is TGTGCCAGCAGCCAACGGCCGACAGGGGTGGCTGAAGCTTTCTTT. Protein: CASSQRPTGVAEAFF.

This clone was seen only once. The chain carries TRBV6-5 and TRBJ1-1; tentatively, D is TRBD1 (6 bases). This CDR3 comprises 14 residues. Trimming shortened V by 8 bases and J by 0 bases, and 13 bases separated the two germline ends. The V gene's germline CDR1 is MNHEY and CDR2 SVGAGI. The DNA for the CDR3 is TGTGCCAGCTTTTACAGGGAGATGAACACTGAAGCTTTCTTT. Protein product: CASFYREMNTEAFF.

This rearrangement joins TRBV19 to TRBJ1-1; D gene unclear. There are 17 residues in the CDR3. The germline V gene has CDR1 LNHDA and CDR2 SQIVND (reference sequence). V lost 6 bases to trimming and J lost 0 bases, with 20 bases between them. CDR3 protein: CASSRSPTANMNTEAFF. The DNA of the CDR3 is TGTGCCAGTAGCCGTTCCCCGACGGCTAACATGAACACTGAAGCTTTCTTT.

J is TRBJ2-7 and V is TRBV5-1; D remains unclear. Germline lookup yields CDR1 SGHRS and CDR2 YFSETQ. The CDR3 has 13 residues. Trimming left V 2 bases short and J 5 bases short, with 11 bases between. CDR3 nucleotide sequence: TGCGCCAGCAGCTTACTGGCTGCGGACGAGCAGTACTTC. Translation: CASSLLAADEQYF.

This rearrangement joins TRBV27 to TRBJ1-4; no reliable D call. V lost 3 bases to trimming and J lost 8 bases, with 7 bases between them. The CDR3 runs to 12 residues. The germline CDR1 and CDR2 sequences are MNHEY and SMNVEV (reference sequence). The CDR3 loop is CASSLAGEKLFF. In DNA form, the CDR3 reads TGTGCCAGCAGTTTGGCGGGGGAAAAACTGTTTTTT.

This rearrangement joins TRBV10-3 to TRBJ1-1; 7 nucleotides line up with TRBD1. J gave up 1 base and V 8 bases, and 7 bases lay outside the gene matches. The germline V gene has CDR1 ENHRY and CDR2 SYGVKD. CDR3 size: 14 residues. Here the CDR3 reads CAIAPGTANTEAFF. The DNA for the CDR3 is TGTGCCATCGCACCCGGGACAGCGAACACTGAAGCTTTCTTT.

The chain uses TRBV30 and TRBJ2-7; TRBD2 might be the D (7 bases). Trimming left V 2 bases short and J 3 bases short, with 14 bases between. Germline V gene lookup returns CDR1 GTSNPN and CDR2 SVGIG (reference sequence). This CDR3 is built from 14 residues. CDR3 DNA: TGTGCCTGGAGTAAGGGGGGGGCCGGCTACGAGCAGTACTTC. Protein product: CAWSKGGAGYEQYF.

The CDR3 nucleotides are TGCAGCGTTGATGCGGCTGCGATCACTGAAGCTTTCTTT. Protein: CSVDAAAITEAFF. The V and J genes are TRBV29-1 and TRBJ1-1; D gene ambiguous. The CDR3 has 13 residues. The V end lost 3 bases, the J end lost 4 bases, and 12 bases lay between the germline ends. Germline V gene sequence: CDR1 SQVTM, CDR2 ANQGSEA.

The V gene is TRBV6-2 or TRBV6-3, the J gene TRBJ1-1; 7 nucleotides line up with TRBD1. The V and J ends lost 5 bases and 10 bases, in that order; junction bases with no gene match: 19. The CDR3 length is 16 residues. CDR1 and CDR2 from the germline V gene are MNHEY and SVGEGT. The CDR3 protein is CASSPLEGAGYLVAFF. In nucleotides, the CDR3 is TGTGCCAGCAGTCCACTTGAGGGGGCAGGATACCTAGTAGCTTTCTTT.

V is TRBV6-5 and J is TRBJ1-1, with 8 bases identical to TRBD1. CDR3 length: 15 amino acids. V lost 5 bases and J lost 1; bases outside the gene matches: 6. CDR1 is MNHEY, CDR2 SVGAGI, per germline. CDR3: CASSLRTGPNTEAFF. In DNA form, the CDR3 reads TGTGCCAGCAGTCTAAGGACAGGGCCGAACACTGAAGCTTTCTTT.

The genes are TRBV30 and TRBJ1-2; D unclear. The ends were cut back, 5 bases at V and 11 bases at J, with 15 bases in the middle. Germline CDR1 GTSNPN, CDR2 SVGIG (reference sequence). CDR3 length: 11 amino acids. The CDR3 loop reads CAWSHSSWYTF. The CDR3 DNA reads TGTGCCTGGTCTCACAGCAGCTGGTACACCTTC.

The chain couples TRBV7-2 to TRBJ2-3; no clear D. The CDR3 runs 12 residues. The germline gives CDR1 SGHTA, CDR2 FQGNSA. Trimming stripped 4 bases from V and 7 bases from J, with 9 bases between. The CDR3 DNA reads TGTGCCAGCAGCTCCTATCCCAATACGCAGTATTTT. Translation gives CASSSYPNTQYF.

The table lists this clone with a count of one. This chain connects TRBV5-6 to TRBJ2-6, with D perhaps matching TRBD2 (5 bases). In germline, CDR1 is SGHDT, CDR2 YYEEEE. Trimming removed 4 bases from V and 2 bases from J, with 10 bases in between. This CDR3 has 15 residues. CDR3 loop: CASSQGGPGANVLTF. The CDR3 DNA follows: TGTGCCAGCAGCCAAGGAGGACCTGGGGCCAACGTCCTGACTTTC.

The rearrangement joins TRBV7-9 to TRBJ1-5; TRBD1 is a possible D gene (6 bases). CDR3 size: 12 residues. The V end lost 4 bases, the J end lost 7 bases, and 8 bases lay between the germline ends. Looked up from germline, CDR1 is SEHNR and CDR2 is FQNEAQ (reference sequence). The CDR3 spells CASSSQGQPQHF. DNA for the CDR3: TGTGCCAGCAGCTCACAGGGACAGCCCCAGCATTTT.

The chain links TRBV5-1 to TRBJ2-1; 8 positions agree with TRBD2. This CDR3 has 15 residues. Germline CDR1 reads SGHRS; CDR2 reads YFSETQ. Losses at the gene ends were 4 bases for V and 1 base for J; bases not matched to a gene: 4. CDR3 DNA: TGCGCCAGCAGCGGCGGGGGGCGGTCCTACAATGAGCAGTTCTTC. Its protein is CASSGGGRSYNEQFF.

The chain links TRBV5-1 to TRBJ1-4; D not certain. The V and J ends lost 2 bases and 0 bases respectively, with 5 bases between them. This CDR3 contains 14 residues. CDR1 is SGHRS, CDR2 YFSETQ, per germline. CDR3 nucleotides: TGCGCCAGCAGCTTCGATGCAACTAATGAAAAACTGTTTTTT. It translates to CASSFDATNEKLFF.

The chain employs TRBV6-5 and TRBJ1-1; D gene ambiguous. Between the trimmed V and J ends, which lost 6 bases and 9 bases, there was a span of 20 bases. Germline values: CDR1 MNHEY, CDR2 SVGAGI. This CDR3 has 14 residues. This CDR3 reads CASSLVRFPVQAFF. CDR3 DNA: TGTGCCAGCAGCCTGGTACGCTTTCCAGTACAAGCTTTCTTT.

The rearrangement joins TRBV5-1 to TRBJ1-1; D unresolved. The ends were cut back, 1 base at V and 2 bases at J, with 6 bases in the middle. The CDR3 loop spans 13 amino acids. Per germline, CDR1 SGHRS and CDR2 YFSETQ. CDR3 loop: CASSLNLNTEAFF. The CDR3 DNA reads TGCGCCAGCAGCTTGAACCTAAACACTGAAGCTTTCTTT.

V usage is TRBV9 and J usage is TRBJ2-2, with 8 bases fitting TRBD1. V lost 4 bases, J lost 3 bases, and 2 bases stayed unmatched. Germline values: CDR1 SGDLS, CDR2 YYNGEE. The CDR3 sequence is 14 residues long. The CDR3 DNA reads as TGTGCCAGCAGCCCAGGGGGCGACACCGGGGAGCTGTTTTTT. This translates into CASSPGGDTGELFF.

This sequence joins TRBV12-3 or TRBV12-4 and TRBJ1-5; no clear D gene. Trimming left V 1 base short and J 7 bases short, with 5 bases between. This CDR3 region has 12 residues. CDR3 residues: CASSLELQPQHF. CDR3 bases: TGTGCCAGCAGTTTAGAGTTACAGCCCCAGCATTTT.

CDR3 region: CAISLGGLNGYTF. In DNA, the CDR3 is TGTGCCATCAGCTTAGGGGGCTTGAATGGCTACACCTTC. The chain uses TRBV10-3 and TRBJ1-2; 7 bases agree with TRBD1. Unmatched junction bases numbered 7, after V lost 6 bases and J lost 6 bases. The V gene's germline CDR1 is ENHRY and CDR2 SYGVKD. This CDR3 spans 13 amino acids.

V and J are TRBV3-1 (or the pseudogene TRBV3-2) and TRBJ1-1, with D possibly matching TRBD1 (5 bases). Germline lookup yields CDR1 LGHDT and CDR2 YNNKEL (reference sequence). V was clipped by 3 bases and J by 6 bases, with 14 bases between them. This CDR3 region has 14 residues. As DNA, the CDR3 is TGTGCCAGCAGCCAGGGACCGACGGTTTCTGAAGCTTTCTTT. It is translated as CASSQGPTVSEAFF.

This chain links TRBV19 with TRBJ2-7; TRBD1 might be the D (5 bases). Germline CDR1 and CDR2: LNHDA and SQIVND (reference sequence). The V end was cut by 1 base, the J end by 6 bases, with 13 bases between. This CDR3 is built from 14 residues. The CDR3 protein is CASSIGVIQGEQYF. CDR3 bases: TGTGCCAGTAGTATAGGGGTAATTCAGGGCGAGCAGTACTTC.